The T cell receptor beta chain described here comes from a study of blood T cell repertoires in COVID-19. The wider study: COVID-19 samples collected from the United States, Italy and Spain covered acute and convalescent phases.

Cohorts were assigned according to the clinical history that participants reported. Resolution of symptoms, clearance, or two negative PCRs was present in recovered Cohort 3 donors. The protocol was immunoSEQ multiplex PCR, while the TCRdb copy is restricted to in-frame clones and leaves out a portion. The repertoire holds some 230,000 clones, almost 85% seen once, with approximately 16% in the top ten. This CDR3 region has 12 residues. The V gene lost 5 bases and the J gene lost 2 bases, with 4 bases spanning the gap. Germline-derived CDR1 and CDR2 are SGHTA and FQGNSA. This TCR was sampled from a man aged 35 to 55 who had recovered from COVID-19. The specimen sequenced was PBMCs or T cells enriched from blood (not recorded which). The rearrangement uses TRBV7-2 and TRBJ2-1; unclear D gene. CDR3 sequence: CASSQTYNEQFF. Here the CDR3 DNA reads TGTGCCAGCAGCCAAACCTACAATGAGCAGTTCTTC. Looking up the rest from reference TRBV7-2 and TRBJ2-1 gives the full variable domain: GAGVSQSPSNKVTEKGKDVELRCDPISGHTALYWYRQSLGQGLEFLIYFQGNSAPDKSGLPSDRFSAERTGGSVSTLTIQRTQQEDSAVYLCASSQTYNEQFFGPGTRLTVL.